This TCR beta chain emerged from a study of blood T cell repertoires in COVID-19. In the study overall: Sites in the United States, Italy and Spain provided acute and convalescent COVID-19 samples. Nucleic acid was either cDNA or gDNA, and it came from T cells, B-cell-depleted T cells, or PBMCs.

Authors' data handling: The authors estimated nucleated cell counts from reference gene primer amplification. Here immunoSEQ multiplex PCR was the method, and the copy in TCRdb shows in-frame clones only, minus some. D and trimming were read from the DNA, whereas the V and J calls and clone size are those reported in that table. The sample has 110,000 to 150,000 clones; around 90% are singletons. The sequence was obtained from a woman between 45 and 65 years old with acute or convalescent COVID-19. Sequencing was carried out using peripheral blood.

The DNA of the CDR3 is TGTGCCAGCAGCTCGCAGGGCTCCTACTATGGCTACACCTTC. The encoded protein is CASSSQGSYYGYTF. The chain couples TRBV28 to TRBJ1-2; D perhaps matches TRBD1 (5 bases). Germline CDR1 is MDHEN and CDR2 is SYDVKM. The CDR3 spans 14 residues. Trimming left V 6 bases short and J 3 bases short, with 14 bases between.